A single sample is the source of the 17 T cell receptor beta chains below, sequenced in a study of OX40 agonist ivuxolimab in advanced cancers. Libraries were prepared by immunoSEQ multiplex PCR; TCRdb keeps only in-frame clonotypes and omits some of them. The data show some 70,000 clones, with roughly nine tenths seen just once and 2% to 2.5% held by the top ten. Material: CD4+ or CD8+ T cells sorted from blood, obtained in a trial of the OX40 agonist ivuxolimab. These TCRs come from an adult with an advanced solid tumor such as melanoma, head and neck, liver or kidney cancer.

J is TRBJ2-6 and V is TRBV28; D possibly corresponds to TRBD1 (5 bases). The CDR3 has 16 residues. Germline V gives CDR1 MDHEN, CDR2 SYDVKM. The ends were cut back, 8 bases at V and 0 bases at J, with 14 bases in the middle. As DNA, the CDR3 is TGTGCCAGCCGGAGACAGCCAAGCTCTGGGGCCAACGTCCTGACTTTC. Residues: CASRRQPSSGANVLTF.

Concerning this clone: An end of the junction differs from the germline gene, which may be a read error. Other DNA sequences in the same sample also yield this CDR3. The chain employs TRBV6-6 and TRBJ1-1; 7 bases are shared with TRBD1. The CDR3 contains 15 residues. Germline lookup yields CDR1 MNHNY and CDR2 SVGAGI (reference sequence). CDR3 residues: CASRNLQGMDTEAFF. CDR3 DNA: TGTGCCAGCAGGAACCTACAGGGGATGGACACCGAAGCTTTCTTT.

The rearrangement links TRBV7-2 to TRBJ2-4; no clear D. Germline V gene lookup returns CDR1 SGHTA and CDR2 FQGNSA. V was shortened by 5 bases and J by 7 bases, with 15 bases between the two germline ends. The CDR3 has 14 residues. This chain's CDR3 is CASSLLQAWNIQYF. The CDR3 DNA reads TGTGCCAGCAGCCTCCTTCAGGCGTGGAACATTCAGTACTTC.

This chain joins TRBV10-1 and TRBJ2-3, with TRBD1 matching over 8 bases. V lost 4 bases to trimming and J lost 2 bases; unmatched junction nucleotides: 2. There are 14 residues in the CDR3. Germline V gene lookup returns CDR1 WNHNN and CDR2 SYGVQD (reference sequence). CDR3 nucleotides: TGCGCCAGCAGTGGGACAGGGTTCACAGATACGCAGTATTTT. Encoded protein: CASSGTGFTDTQYF.

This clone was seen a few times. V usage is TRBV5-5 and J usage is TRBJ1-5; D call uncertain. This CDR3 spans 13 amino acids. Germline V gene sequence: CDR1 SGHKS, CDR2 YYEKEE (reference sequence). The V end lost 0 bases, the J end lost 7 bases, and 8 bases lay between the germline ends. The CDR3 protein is CASSLDPGQPQHF. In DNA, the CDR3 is TGTGCCAGCAGCTTGGACCCGGGGCAGCCCCAGCATTTT.

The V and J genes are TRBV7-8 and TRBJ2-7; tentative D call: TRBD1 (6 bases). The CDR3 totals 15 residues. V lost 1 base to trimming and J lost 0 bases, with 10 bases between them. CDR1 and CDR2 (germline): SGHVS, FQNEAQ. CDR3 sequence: CASSLEAGASYEQYF. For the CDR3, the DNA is TGTGCCAGCAGCTTAGAGGCAGGGGCCTCCTACGAGCAGTACTTC.

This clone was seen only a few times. CDR3 sequence reads: CASSTSDSYNSPLHF. CDR3 in DNA: TGTGCCAGCAGTACCTCGGACAGCTATAATTCACCCCTCCACTTT. This chain uses TRBV27 with TRBJ1-6; weak D call: TRBD1 (6 bases). The CDR3 length is 15 residues. Germline CDR1 and CDR2: MNHEY and SMNVEV (reference sequence). V lost 5 bases, J lost 3 bases, and 11 bases lay in between.

CDR3 residues: CASSPPTGDTQYF. DNA of the CDR3: TGTGCCAGTAGTCCTCCAACGGGGGATACGCAGTATTTT. V and J are TRBV19 and TRBJ2-3; D is perhaps TRBD2 (5 bases). This CDR3 is built from 13 residues. Between the trimmed V and J ends, which lost 5 bases and 6 bases, there was a span of 12 bases. The germline gives CDR1 LNHDA, CDR2 SQIVND (reference sequence).

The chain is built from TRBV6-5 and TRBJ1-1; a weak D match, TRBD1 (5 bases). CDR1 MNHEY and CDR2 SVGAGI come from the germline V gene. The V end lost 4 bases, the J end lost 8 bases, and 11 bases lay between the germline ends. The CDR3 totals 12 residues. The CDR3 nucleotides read TGTGCCAGCAGTTGGGGCCGGCGGGAAGCTTTCTTT. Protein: CASSWGRREAFF.

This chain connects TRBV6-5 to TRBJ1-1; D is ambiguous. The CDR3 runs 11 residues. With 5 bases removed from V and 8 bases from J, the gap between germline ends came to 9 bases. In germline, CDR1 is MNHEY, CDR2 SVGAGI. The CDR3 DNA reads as TGTGCCAGCAGTCTCGGACCCGAAGCTTTCTTT. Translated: CASSLGPEAFF.

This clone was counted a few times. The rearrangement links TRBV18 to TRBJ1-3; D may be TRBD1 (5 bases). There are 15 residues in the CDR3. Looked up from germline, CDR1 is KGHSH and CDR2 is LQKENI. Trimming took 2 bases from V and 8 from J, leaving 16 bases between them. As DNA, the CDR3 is TGTGCCAGCTCACCAAGGCGCGCCAGGGAGGACACCATATATTTT. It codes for CASSPRRAREDTIYF. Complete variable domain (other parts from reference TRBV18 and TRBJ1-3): NAGVMQNPRHLVRRRGQEARLRCSPMKGHSHVYWYRQLPEEGLKFMVYLQKENIIDESGMPKERFSAEFPKEGPSILRIQQVVRGDSAAYFCASSPRRAREDTIYFGEGSWLTVV.

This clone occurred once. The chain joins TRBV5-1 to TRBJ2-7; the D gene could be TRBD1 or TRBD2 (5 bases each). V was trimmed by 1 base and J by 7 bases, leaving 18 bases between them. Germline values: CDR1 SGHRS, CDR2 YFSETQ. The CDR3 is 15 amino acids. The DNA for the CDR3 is TGCGCCAGCAGCTTGTCCGGCCAGGGATGGGGGGAGCAGTACTTC. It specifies CASSLSGQGWGEQYF.

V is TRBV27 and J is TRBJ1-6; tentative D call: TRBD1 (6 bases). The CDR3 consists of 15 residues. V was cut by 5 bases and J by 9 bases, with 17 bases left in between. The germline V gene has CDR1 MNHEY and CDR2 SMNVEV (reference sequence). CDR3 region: CASSMWTAAGSPLHF. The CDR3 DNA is TGTGCCAGCAGTATGTGGACAGCCGCTGGTTCACCCCTCCACTTT.

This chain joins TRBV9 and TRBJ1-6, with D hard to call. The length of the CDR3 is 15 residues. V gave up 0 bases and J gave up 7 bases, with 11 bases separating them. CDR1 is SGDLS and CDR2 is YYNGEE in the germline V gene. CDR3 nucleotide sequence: TGTGCCAGCAGCGTAGGCTCCCGGGAAAATTCACCCCTCCACTTT. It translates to CASSVGSRENSPLHF. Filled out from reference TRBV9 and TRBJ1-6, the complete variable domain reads DSGVTQTPKHLITATGQRVTLRCSPRSGDLSVYWYQQSLDQGLQFLIQYYNGEERAKGNILERFSAQQFPDLHSELNLSSLELGDSALYFCASSVGSRENSPLHFGNGTRLTVT.

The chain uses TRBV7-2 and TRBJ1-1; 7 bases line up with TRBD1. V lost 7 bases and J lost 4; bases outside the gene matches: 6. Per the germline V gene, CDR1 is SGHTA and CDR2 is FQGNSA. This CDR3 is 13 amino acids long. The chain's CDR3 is CASKGAMGTEAFF. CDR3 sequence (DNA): TGTGCCAGCAAGGGGGCAATGGGCACTGAAGCTTTCTTT.

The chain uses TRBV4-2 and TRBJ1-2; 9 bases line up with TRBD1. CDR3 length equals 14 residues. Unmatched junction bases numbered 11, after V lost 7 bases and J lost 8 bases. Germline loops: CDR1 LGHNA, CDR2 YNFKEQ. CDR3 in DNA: TGTGCCAGCAAGACAGGGGGAGGCCCTTTCGGCTACACCTTC. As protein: CASKTGGGPFGYTF.

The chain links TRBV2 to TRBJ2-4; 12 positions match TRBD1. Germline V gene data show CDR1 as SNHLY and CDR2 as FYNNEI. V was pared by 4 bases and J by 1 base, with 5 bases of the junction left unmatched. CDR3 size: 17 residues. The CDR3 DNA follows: TGTGCCAGCAGTGGGGGACAGGGGGCAGGGGCCAAAAACATTCAGTACTTC. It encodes CASSGGQGAGAKNIQYF. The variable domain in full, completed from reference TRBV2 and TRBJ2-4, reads EPEVTQTPSHQVTQMGQEVILRCVPISNHLYFYWYRQILGQKVEFLVSFYNNEISEKSEIFDDQFSVERPDGSNFTLKIRSTKLEDSAMYFCASSGGQGAGAKNIQYFGAGTRLSVL.